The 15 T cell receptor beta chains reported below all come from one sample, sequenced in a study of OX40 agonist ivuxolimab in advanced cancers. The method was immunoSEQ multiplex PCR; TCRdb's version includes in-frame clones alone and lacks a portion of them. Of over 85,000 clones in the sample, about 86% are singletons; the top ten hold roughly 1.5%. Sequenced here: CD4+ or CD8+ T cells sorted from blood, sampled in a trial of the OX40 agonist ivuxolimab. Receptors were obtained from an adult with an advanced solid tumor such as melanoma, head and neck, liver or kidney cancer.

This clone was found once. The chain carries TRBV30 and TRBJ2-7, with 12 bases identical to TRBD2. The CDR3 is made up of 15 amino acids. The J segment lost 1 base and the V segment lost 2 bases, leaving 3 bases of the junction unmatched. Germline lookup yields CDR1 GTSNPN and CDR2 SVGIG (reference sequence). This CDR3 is CAWSSTSGGSYEQYF. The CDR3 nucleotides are TGTGCCTGGAGTAGTACTAGCGGGGGGTCCTACGAGCAGTACTTC.

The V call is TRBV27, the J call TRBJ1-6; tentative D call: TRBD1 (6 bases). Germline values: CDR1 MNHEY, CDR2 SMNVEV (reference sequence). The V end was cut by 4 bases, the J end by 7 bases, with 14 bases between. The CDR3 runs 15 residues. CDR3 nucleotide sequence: TGTGCCAGCAGTTGGGGGGGGGCACGGAATTCACCCCTCCACTTT. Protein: CASSWGGARNSPLHF.

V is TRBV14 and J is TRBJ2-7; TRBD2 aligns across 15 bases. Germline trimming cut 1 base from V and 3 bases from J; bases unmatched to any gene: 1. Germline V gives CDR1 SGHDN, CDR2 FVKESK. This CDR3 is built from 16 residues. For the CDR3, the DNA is TGTGCCAGCAGCCAAGTGGGACTAGCGGGAGGCTACGAGCAGTACTTC. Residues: CASSQVGLAGGYEQYF.

CDR3 bases: TGTGCCAGCAGCTCGAACAGGGGTCTACAAGAGACCCAGTACTTC. Residues: CASSSNRGLQETQYF. The rearrangement joins TRBV7-6 to TRBJ2-5, with TRBD1 matching over 7 bases. J was trimmed by 2 bases and V by 4 bases; bases with no gene match: 7. Germline CDR1 and CDR2: SGHVS and FNYEAQ. CDR3 length equals 15 residues.

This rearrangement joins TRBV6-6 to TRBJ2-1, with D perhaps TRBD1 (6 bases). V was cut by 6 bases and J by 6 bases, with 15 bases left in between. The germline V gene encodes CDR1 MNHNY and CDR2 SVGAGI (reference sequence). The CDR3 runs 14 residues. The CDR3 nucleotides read TGTGCCAGCAGGGACAGTCTCCTACTCAATGAGCAGTTCTTC. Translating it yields CASRDSLLLNEQFF.

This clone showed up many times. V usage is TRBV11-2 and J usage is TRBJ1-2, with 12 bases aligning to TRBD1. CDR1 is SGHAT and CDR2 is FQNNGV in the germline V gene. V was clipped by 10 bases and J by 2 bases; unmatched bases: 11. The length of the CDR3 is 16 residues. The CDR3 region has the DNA TGTGCCACTCGAGAAACGGGGACAGGGGGCAACTATGGCTACACCTTC. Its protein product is CATRETGTGGNYGYTF.

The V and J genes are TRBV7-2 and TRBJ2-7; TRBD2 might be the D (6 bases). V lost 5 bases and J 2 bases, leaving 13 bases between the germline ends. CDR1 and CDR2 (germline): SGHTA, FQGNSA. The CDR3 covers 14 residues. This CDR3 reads CASSAYRTTYEQYF. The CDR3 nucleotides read TGTGCCAGCAGCGCATACAGGACTACCTACGAGCAGTACTTC. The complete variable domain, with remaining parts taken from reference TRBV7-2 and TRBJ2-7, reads GAGVSQSPSNKVTEKGKDVELRCDPISGHTALYWYRQSLGQGLEFLIYFQGNSAPDKSGLPSDRFSAERTGGSVSTLTIQRTQQEDSAVYLCASSAYRTTYEQYFGPGTRLTVT.

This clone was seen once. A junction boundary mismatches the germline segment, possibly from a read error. CDR3 bases: TGTGCCAGCAGTAGGGCTGGACTAGCGGGAGCTAATGGGCAGTTCTTC. This translates into CASSRAGLAGANGQFF. J is TRBJ2-1 and V is TRBV2; 13 bases line up with TRBD2. This CDR3 is built from 16 residues. Germline lookup yields CDR1 SNHLY and CDR2 FYNNEI. The full variable domain, its missing parts supplied by reference TRBV2 and TRBJ2-1, is EPEVTQTPSHQVTQMGQEVILRCVPISNHLYFYWYRQILGQKVEFLVSFYNNEISEKSEIFDDQFSVERPDGSNFTLKIRSTKLEDSAMYFCASSRAGLAGANGQFFGPGTRLTVL.

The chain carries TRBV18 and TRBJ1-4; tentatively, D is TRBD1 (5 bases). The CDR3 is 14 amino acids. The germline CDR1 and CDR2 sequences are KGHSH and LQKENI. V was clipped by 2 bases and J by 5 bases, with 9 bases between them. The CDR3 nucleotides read TGTGCCAGCTCACCAGGGGCCAGGAATGAAAAACTGTTTTTT. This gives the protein CASSPGARNEKLFF.

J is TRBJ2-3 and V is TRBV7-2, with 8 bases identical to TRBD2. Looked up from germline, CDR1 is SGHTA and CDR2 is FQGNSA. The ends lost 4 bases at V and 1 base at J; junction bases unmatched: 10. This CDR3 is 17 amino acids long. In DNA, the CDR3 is TGTGCCAGCAGCTCCTCGGTCCTAGCGGGTCGCACAGATACGCAGTATTTT. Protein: CASSSSVLAGRTDTQYF.

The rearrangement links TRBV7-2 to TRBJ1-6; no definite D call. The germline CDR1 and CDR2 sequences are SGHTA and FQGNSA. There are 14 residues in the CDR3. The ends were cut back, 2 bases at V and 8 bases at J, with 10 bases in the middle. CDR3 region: CASSLQNSYSPLHF. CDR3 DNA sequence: TGTGCCAGCAGCTTACAGAACAGCTATTCACCCCTCCACTTT.

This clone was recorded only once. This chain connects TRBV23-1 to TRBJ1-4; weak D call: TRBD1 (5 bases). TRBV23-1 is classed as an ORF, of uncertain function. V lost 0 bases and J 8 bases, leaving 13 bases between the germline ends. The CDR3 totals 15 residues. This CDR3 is CASSQSVEGHEKLFF. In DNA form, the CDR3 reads TGCGCCAGCAGTCAATCGGTGGAGGGGCACGAAAAACTGTTTTTT.

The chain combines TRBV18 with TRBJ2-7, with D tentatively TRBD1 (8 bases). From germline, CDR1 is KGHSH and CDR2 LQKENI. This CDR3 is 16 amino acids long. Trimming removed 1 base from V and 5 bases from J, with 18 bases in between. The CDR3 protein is CASSPLQQGGNHEQYF. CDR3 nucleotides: TGTGCCAGCTCACCACTCCAACAGGGGGGGAACCACGAGCAGTACTTC. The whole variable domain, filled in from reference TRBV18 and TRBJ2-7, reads NAGVMQNPRHLVRRRGQEARLRCSPMKGHSHVYWYRQLPEEGLKFMVYLQKENIIDESGMPKERFSAEFPKEGPSILRIQQVVRGDSAAYFCASSPLQQGGNHEQYFGPGTRLTVT.

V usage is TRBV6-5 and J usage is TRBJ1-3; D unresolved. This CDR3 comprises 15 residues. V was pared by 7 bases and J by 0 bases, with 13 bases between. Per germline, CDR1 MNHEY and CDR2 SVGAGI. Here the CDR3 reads CASTPLRGSGNTIYF. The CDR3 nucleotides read TGTGCCAGCACCCCCCTTCGTGGCTCTGGAAACACCATATATTTT.

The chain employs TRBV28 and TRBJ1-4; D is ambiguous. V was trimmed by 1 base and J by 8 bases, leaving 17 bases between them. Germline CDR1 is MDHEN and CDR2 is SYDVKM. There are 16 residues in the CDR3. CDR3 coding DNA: TGTGCCAGCAGTTTATACGGAGGGAGCAAAGGGGAAAAACTGTTTTTT. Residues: CASSLYGGSKGEKLFF. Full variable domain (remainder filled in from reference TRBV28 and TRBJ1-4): DVKVTQSSRYLVKRTGEKVFLECVQDMDHENMFWYRQDPGLGLRLIYFSYDVKMKEKGDIPEGYSVSREKKERFSLILESASTNQTSMYLCASSLYGGSKGEKLFFGSGTQLSVL.